These T cell receptor beta chains were read from a single sample in a study of CD8 T cells in Susac syndrome. TCRdb redid the calling of the immunoSEQ multiplex PCR reads with MiXCR, one entry per CDR3 protein. The data hold around 150,000 distinct CDR3 sequences, with roughly 93% observed a single time. The specimen was CD4+ T cells from PBMCs. The receptors come from a human donor in good health. CDR3s include the opening cysteine and the closing phenylalanine or tryptophan. A D gene is named only where the DNA matches it firmly. The size field is filled for only some rows; it gives once, few, many or a size class.

clone_size | j_call | d_call | v_call | cdr3_nt | cdr3_aa
NA | TRBJ1-4 | NA | TRBV5-1 | TGCGCCAGCGGGGAGAATGAAAAACTGTTTTTT | CASGENEKLFF
NA | TRBJ1-2 | NA | TRBV2 | TGTGCCAGCAAAGCGACGACAGACCATGGCTACACCTTC | CASKATTDHGYTF
NA | TRBJ1-2 | TRBD1 | TRBV6-1 | TGTGCCAGCAGTTCCGGACAGGGGGTCTATGGCTACACCTTC | CASSSGQGVYGYTF
NA | TRBJ1-2 | TRBD1 | TRBV4-1 | TGCGCCAGCAGCCAAACAGGGGCGTTCGACTATGGCTACACCTTC | CASSQTGAFDYGYTF
NA | TRBJ2-1 | TRBD2 | TRBV20-1 | TGCAGTGCTAGAGATCAGCGGGGGAGCAATGAGCAGTTCTTC | CSARDQRGSNEQFF
NA | TRBJ1-5 | NA | TRBV12-5 | TGTGCTAGTGGTTTAACAGGCAATCAGCCCCAGCATTTT | CASGLTGNQPQHF
NA | TRBJ1-2 | NA | TRBV29-1 | TGCAGCGTTGGGTCTTATTTAGTCGGCTACACCTTC | CSVGSYLVGYTF
NA | TRBJ2-2 | NA | TRBV5-1 | TGCGCCAGCAGCCCAGGGTCCACTGCCGGGGAGCTGTTTTTT | CASSPGSTAGELFF
NA | TRBJ1-2 | TRBD1 | TRBV9 | TGTGCCAGCAGCGTAGAGCCGACAGGGGGAGGCTATGGCTACACCTTC | CASSVEPTGGGYGYTF
NA | TRBJ1-2 | TRBD1 | TRBV18 | TGTGCCAGCTCCCATAATAGACAGGGATTGTACGGCTACACCTTC | CASSHNRQGLYGYTF
NA | TRBJ1-1 | NA | TRBV18 | TGTGCCAGCTCGCGATCGAGGGACACTGAAGCTTTCTTT | CASSRSRDTEAFF
NA | TRBJ1-4 | NA | TRBV7-9 | TGTGCCAGCAGCTTAGTAGGTGAAAAACTGTTTTTT | CASSLVGEKLFF
NA | TRBJ2-4 | TRBD1 | TRBV6-2/TRBV6-3 | TGTGCCAGCAGTTTCGGGACAGGTCTGTACTTC | CASSFGTGLYF
NA | TRBJ2-3 | TRBD2 | TRBV29-1 | TGCAGCGTTAGCTCCCGTGGGGGGGTGACAGATACGCAGTATTTT | CSVSSRGGVTDTQYF
NA | TRBJ1-1 | NA | TRBV29-1 | TGCAGCGTTGTGGAACCGACTAAAGCTTTCTTT | CSVVEPTKAFF
NA | TRBJ2-6 | TRBD1 | TRBV4-1 | TGCGCCAGCAGCCCGCAGCTTTCCGGGACAGCTTCTGGGGCCAACGTCCTGACTTTC | CASSPQLSGTASGANVLTF
NA | TRBJ2-7 | NA | TRBV7-9 | TGTGCCAGCAGCTTGTCTCAGCTCTCCTACGAGCAGTACTTC | CASSLSQLSYEQYF
NA | TRBJ2-7 | TRBD2 | TRBV2 | TGTGCCAGCAACCGGGGACTAGCCTCCTACGAGCAGTACTTC | CASNRGLASYEQYF
NA | TRBJ2-2 | TRBD1 | TRBV6-1 | TGTGCCAGCAGCGCTATGACAGGGGGCGCCACCGGGGAGCTGTTTTTT | CASSAMTGGATGELFF
NA | TRBJ2-5 | NA | TRBV20-1 | TGCAGTGCTCCACACCATGTGGGCCGCGAGACCCAGTACTTC | CSAPHHVGRETQYF
NA | TRBJ1-2 | NA | TRBV2 | TGTGCCAGCAGTAGTGTCTCCTATGGCTACACCTTC | CASSSVSYGYTF
NA | TRBJ1-4 | TRBD1 | TRBV7-9 | TGTGCCAGCAGCCGGACAGGGCAGGGAGAAAAACTGTTTTTT | CASSRTGQGEKLFF
NA | TRBJ1-1 | NA | TRBV6-5 | TGTGCCAGCAACAAAGGGGGAAATATGAACACTGAAGCTTTCTTT | CASNKGGNMNTEAFF
NA | TRBJ2-7 | TRBD2 | TRBV7-2 | TGTGCCAGCAAACTTGGCGGGGGGGCTTCCGAGCAGTACTTC | CASKLGGGASEQYF
NA | TRBJ2-1 | TRBD2 | TRBV20-1 | TGCAGTGCCTCCCGGACAGGGACTAGCGATGAGCAGTTCTTC | CSASRTGTSDEQFF
NA | TRBJ2-3 | TRBD1 | TRBV5-4 | TGTGCCAGCAGCAACAGGGGAGAAGATACGCAGTATTTT | CASSNRGEDTQYF
once | TRBJ2-7 | NA | TRBV15 | TGTGCCACCAGCTACAGGGAGGGCGAGCAGTACTTC | CATSYREGEQYF
NA | TRBJ2-1 | NA | TRBV20-1 | TGCAGTGCTGGGACTCCCACCGGACCCTACAATGAGCAGTTCTTC | CSAGTPTGPYNEQFF
once | TRBJ2-2 | NA | TRBV7-3 | TGTGCCAGCAGCCGCTTTGGCCTCGCGAACACCGGGGAGCTGTTTTTT | CASSRFGLANTGELFF
NA | TRBJ2-1 | TRBD2 | TRBV3-1 | TGTGCCAGCAGCCAAACGGGGGGGCTTGAGCAGTTCTTC | CASSQTGGLEQFF
NA | TRBJ2-6 | TRBD2 | TRBV5-1 | TGCGCCAGCAGCCAGACTAGCGGGGGGAGGGCCAACGTCCTGACTTTC | CASSQTSGGRANVLTF
NA | TRBJ1-5 | NA | TRBV7-2 | TGTGCCAGCAGTCGCATGACGGCCGGAGGACAGCCCCAGCATTTT | CASSRMTAGGQPQHF
NA | TRBJ2-1 | TRBD1 | TRBV11-2 | TGTGCCACCCGGCCGCGACAGGGGATTCTTGAGCAGTTCTTC | CATRPRQGILEQFF
NA | TRBJ1-1 | TRBD1 | TRBV19 | TGTGCCAGTAGTGACAGGGGCTCGACTGAAGCTTTCTTT | CASSDRGSTEAFF
NA | TRBJ2-7 | TRBD1 | TRBV19 | TGTGCCAGTACAATTCACAGGGGGCGCTACGAGCAGTACTTC | CASTIHRGRYEQYF